These 6 T cell receptor beta chains came from one sample sequenced in a study of blood T cells in healthy people across ages. A second PCR of about 7 to 12 cycles used a sample-barcoded 5' primer and a J-beta primer mix. TCRdb ran MiXCR on the 5' RACE reads and lists one entry per CDR3 protein. The profile covers 1.5 million to 2 million distinct CDR3 sequences, with roughly 30% appearing a single time and about 7.7% taken by the ten largest. Sequenced input: blood. The receptors shown here come from a woman in her 30s in good health.

The DNA for the CDR3 is TGTGCCAGCAGACGAACTAGCGGGGGGGCGGGAACAGATACGCAGTATTTT. It specifies CASRRTSGGAGTDTQYF. The chain is built from TRBV12-3 or TRBV12-4 and TRBJ2-3; TRBD2 agrees at 13 bases. The CDR3 is 17 residues long. J gave up 3 bases and V 6 bases, and 9 bases lay outside the gene matches.

This clonotype was recorded only once. With a much larger clone just one base away, this may be a read error. This chain links TRBV7-6 with TRBJ2-1; D call uncertain. Germline V gene sequence: CDR1 SGHVS, CDR2 FNYEAQ. The CDR3 covers 14 residues. CDR3 in DNA: TGTGACAGCAGCCCAGCCCGGGCCCCTTGGGAGCAGTTCTTC. Protein: CDSSPARAPWEQFF.

Comment on this clonotype: A far more abundant clone sits one base away, making this likely a read error. The V gene is TRBV2, the J gene TRBJ2-7; D unclear. The CDR3 is 12 residues long. V was trimmed by 7 bases and J by 0 bases, leaving 7 bases between them. CDR1 SNHLY and CDR2 FYNNEI come from the germline V gene. CDR3 nucleotide sequence: TGTGCCAGCACCCCGAGCTCCTACGAGCAGTACTTC. It specifies CASTPSSYEQYF. Full variable domain (rest looked up from reference TRBV2 and TRBJ2-7): EPEVTQTPSHQVTQMGQEVILRCVPISNHLYFYWYRQILGQKVEFLVSFYNNEISEKSEIFDDQFSVERPDGSNFTLKIRSTKLEDSAMYFCASTPSSYEQYFGPGTRLTVT.

About this clonotype: At one end the junction does not follow the germline gene, possibly because of a read error. The chain employs TRBV7-7 and TRBJ2-6; possibly TRBD2 for D (6 bases). Germline assignment: CDR1 SSHAT and CDR2 FNYEAQ (reference sequence). The CDR3 contains 17 residues. The CDR3 spells CANSPGEPRSGANVLTF. DNA of the CDR3: TGTGCCAACAGCCCGGGAGAACCTCGCTCTGGGGCCAACGTCCTGACTTTC.

The genes are TRBV7-2 and TRBJ1-2; tentatively, D is TRBD1 (6 bases). Germline V gene data show CDR1 as SGHTA and CDR2 as FQGNSA. CDR3 length: 13 residues. V dropped 5 bases and J dropped 8 bases, with 15 bases sitting between them. CDR3 sequence reads: CASSTRTASGYTF. The CDR3 bases are TGTGCCAGCAGCACCAGGACAGCTAGCGGCTACACCTTC.

The gene calls are TRBV4-1 and TRBJ1-2, with a possible D match to TRBD1 (6 bases). The CDR3 totals 17 residues. The V gene lost 6 bases and the J gene lost 0 bases, with 20 bases spanning the gap. CDR1 is MGHRA and CDR2 is YSYEKL in the germline V gene. The CDR3 sequence: CASREVGGTPSNYGYTF. The CDR3 bases are TGCGCCAGCAGGGAGGTTGGAGGGACACCTTCTAACTATGGCTACACCTTC.